The rows below give T cell receptor beta chains drawn from one sample of a study of blood T cell repertoires in COVID-19. The protocol was immunoSEQ multiplex PCR, while the TCRdb copy is restricted to in-frame clones and leaves out a portion. Found here are 29,000 or so clones, about 65% of them singletons; the top ten hold around 16%. What was sequenced was peripheral blood. Receptors originate from a human donor in a cohort sampled during active COVID-19. Each CDR3 is given with its conserved first and last residue.

CDR3 length | V gene | CDR3 protein
15 | TRBV10-3 | CAIRPGTSGTYEQYF
14 | TRBV28 | CASSSGQGNQPQHF
15 | TRBV27 | CASSSGTGGYSPLHF
16 | TRBV19 | CASSSIVGQGGTEAFF
15 | TRBV7-8 | CASSHKQGAEQPQHF
14 | TRBV7-9 | CASSLAAGEETQYF
12 | TRBV6-6 | CASTQGAPGYTF
15 | TRBV18 | CASSHGGRAQNIQYF
14 | TRBV2 | CASSVQGRANVLTF
13 | TRBV12-3/TRBV12-4 | CASSGLASQPQHF
15 | TRBV19 | CASSSLAGGSNEQFF
17 | TRBV7-2 | CASSPKSGRILIDTQYF
17 | TRBV7-2 | CASSFSISGGAGNEQFF
14 | TRBV6-6 | CASRTTGAGNTIYF
15 | TRBV6-1 | CASSEATAGWYGYTF
15 | TRBV19 | CASSLGTGTGNTIYF
14 | TRBV5-6 | CASSLGRGSYEQYF
16 | TRBV28 | CASSLQGAATYNEQFF
14 | TRBV11-2 | CASSLGAGGQPQHF
13 | TRBV6-5 | CASSTGTNQPQHF
15 | TRBV4-1 | CASSHGTPGPYEQYF
14 | TRBV4-3 | CASSQDGGDYEQYF
14 | TRBV28 | CASSFGTGSYEQYF
15 | TRBV6-5 | CASRPDRVGAQPQHF
16 | TRBV10-1 | CASSSQTGGATDTQYF
15 | TRBV5-1 | CASSQLTGGSNEQFF
14 | TRBV27 | CASSFSGQGYGYTF
16 | TRBV18 | CASSPPLAGGTGELFF
15 | TRBV18 | CASSPGQANTGELFF
13 | TRBV18 | CASSGQGTYEQYF
15 | TRBV2 | CASSEMGGRFYEQYF
13 | TRBV29-1 | CSVVSGVSYGYTF
14 | TRBV2 | CASSRQGANTEAFF
15 | TRBV28 | CASRQSGVGTDTQYF
17 | TRBV3-1/TRBV3-2 | CASSQDSGPGGQETQYF
19 | TRBV6-6 | CASSRTSGSTRSSYNEQFF
15 | TRBV6-1 | CASSERGNPNYGYTF
13 | TRBV2 | CASSESQQETQYF
15 | TRBV5-5 | CASSLGQGNTGELFF
15 | TRBV6-4 | CASSDSSGSYNEQFF
13 | TRBV5-1 | CASSLTSGDTQYF
16 | TRBV24-1 | CATSDRLAGGPETQYF
18 | TRBV3-1/TRBV3-2 | CASSQDGVAENIHNEQFF
16 | TRBV14 | CASSRTQGARPSEAFF
15 | TRBV5-4 | CASSPPGQGISPLHF
17 | TRBV3-1/TRBV3-2 | CASSQFASLGVQNEQFF
15 | TRBV28 | CASTSTGATNEKLFF
13 | TRBV28 | CASSRTGGYGYTF